This paragraph covers one T cell receptor beta chain sequence. Its antigen is as yet unknown. The record originates from a study of somatic mutations in cytotoxic T cells in rheumatoid arthritis. Study as a whole: Blood from the patient (almost 31 ml EDTA) was drawn right after diagnosis, pretreatment.

The assay was immunoSEQ multiplex PCR, and TCRdb's table has in-frame clones only and misses some. The sample shows roughly 5,700 clones, approximately 80% of them seen only once. V was pared by 6 bases and J by 1 base, with 12 bases between. The CDR3 sequence is 15 residues long. In germline, CDR1 is MNHNS, CDR2 SASEGT. Overall study results and limits: Age-dependent increases in CD8+ clonality occurred in rheumatoid arthritis patients but not in healthy controls. Per patient, the largest CD8+ clone was found to exceed 20% of CD8+ cells in 8 of 65 cases. In rheumatoid arthritis patients, the slight underrepresentation of TRBV07 was not adjusted for multiple comparisons.

This TCR was recovered from an adult with rheumatoid arthritis. The sequenced sample consisted of CD8+ T cells sorted from blood. The V gene is TRBV6-1, the J gene TRBJ2-2; D is ambiguous. Here the CDR3 reads CASSGQIRNTGELFF. The DNA for the CDR3 is TGTGCCAGCAGCGGGCAAATCAGGAACACCGGGGAGCTGTTTTTT.